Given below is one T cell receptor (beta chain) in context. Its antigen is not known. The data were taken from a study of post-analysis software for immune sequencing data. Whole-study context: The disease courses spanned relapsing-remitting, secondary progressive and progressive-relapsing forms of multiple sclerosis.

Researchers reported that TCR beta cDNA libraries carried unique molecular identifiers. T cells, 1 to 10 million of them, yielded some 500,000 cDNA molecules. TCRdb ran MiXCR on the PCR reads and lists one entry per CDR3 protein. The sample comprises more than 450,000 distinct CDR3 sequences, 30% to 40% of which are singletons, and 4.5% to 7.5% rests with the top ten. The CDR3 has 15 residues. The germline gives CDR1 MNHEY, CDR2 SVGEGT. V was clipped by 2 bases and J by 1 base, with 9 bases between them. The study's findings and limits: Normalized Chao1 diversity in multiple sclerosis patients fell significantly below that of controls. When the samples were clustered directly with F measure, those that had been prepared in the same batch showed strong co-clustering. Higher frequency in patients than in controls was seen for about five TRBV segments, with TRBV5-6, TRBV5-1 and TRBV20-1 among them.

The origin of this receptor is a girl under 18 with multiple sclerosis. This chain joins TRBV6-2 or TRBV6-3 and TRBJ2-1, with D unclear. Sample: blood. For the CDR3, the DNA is TGTGCCAGCAGTTACGAAGAGACTTCCTACAATGAGCAGTTCTTC. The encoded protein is CASSYEETSYNEQFF.